The entry that follows covers one TCR beta chain sequence. What it binds is unknown. Clones were sequenced by immunoSEQ multiplex PCR, and TCRdb holds only the in-frame ones, with some missing. The sample has about 53,000 clones, over 75% seen once. Germline-derived CDR1 and CDR2 are SNHLY and FYNNEI. J was trimmed by 4 bases and V by 5 bases; bases with no gene match: 5. CDR3 length: 15 amino acids. The sample belongs to a study of OX40 agonist ivuxolimab in advanced cancers. Study-wide context: Age averaged about 66 years (range roughly 20 to 90), and 82.7% were male. Study conclusions and caveats: At 0.1 to 3.0 mg/kg, CD4+ and CD8+ blood T cells expanded clonally by week 6.

Samples of blood were obtained at baseline, on cycle 4 day 1, and on cycle 7 day 1. The sequence was obtained from an adult with an advanced solid tumor such as melanoma, head and neck, liver or kidney cancer. This chain connects TRBV2 to TRBJ2-2; 9 bases align to TRBD2. The starting material was CD4+ or CD8+ T cells sorted from blood, obtained in a trial of the OX40 agonist ivuxolimab. The CDR3 loop reads CASSQREELTGELFF. The CDR3 DNA sequence: TGTGCCAGCAGTCAGCGGGAGGAACTCACCGGGGAGCTGTTTTTT.